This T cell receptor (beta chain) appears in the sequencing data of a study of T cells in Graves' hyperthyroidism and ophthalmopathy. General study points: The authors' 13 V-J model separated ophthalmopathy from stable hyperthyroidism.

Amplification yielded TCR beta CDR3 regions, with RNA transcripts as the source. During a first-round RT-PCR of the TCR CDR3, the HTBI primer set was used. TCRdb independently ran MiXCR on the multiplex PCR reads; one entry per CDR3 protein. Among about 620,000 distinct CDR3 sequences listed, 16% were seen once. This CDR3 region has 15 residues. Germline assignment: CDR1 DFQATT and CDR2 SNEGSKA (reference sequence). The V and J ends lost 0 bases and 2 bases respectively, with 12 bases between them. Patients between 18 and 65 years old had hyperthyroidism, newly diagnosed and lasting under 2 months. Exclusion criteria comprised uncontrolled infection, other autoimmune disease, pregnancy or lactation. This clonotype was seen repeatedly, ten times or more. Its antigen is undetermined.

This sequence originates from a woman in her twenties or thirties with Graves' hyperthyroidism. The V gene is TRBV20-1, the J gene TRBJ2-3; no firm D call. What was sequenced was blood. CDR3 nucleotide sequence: TGCAGTGCTAGAGATAGACTTAAAAACACAGATACGCAGTATTTT. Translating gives CSARDRLKNTDTQYF.